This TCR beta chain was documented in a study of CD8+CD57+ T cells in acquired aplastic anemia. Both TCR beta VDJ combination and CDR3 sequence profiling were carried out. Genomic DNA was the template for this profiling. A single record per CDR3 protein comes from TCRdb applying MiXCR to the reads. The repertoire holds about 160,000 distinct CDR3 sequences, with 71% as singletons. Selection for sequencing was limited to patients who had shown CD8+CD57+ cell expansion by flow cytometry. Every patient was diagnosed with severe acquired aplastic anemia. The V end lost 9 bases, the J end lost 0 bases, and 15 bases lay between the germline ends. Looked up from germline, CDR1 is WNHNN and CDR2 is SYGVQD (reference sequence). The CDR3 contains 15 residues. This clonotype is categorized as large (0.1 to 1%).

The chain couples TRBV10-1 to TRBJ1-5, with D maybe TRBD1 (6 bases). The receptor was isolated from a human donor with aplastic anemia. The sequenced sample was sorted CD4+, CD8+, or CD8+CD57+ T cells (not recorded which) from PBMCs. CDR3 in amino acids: CASRRDTYSNQPQHF. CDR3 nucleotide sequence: TGCGCCAGTCGGCGGGACACCTATAGCAATCAGCCCCAGCATTTT.